This T cell receptor beta chain was captured in a study of CD8 T cells in Susac syndrome. Trimming stripped 5 bases from V and 8 bases from J, with 16 bases between. This CDR3 is 13 amino acids long. Per germline, CDR1 SGHRS and CDR2 YFSETQ. The authors reverse transcribed about 0.5 to 1 ug RNA with random hexamers. TCRdb independently ran MiXCR on the immunoSEQ multiplex PCR reads; one entry per CDR3 protein. The sample contains about 150,000 distinct CDR3 sequences, nearly 97% of which appear only once. The rearrangement links TRBV5-1 to TRBJ1-2; D is uncertain. Material: CD4+ T cells from PBMCs. This receptor was obtained from a human donor with Susac syndrome. In DNA form, the CDR3 reads TGCGCCAGCAGACACATGGAAAGAGGAGGCTACACCTTC. Amino acid sequence: CASRHMERGGYTF.